Listed below are T cell receptor beta chains from one sample, sequenced in a study of T cells in Graves' hyperthyroidism and ophthalmopathy. In TCRdb, the multiplex PCR reads were re-called with MiXCR into one record per CDR3 protein. This sample yields 300,000 to 350,000 distinct CDR3 sequences, of which roughly 23% are seen a single time; roughly 52% belongs to the top ten. What was sequenced was blood. These receptors were collected from a woman in her 50s with Graves' hyperthyroidism. The CDR3 runs from the conserved cysteine through the conserved F or W. Each record gives: CDR3 protein, CDR3 DNA, J gene, V gene, clone size, D gene. D genes are given only for firm matches. Expanded clones are given a class, and other clones once, few, many or no size at all.

CDR3 protein: CASSFGRAGGPETQYF
CDR3 DNA: TGCGCCAGCAGCTTTGGGCGTGCGGGGGGGCCAGAGACCCAGTACTTC
J gene: TRBJ2-5
V gene: TRBV5-1
clone size: .
D gene: TRBD2

CDR3 protein: CASSLGLTYGYTF
CDR3 DNA: TGTGCCAGCAGTTTAGGCCTGACCTATGGCTACACCTTC
J gene: TRBJ1-2
V gene: TRBV12-3/TRBV12-4
clone size: .
D gene: .

CDR3 protein: CASSPTGSKNIQYF
CDR3 DNA: TGTGCCAGTAGTCCCACTGGGTCAAAAAACATTCAGTACTTC
J gene: TRBJ2-4
V gene: TRBV19
clone size: .
D gene: .

CDR3 protein: CASTPLASVKNTGELLF
CDR3 DNA: TGTGCCAGCACCCCTCTGGCTAGCGTCAAGAACACCGGGGAGCTGCTTTTT
J gene: TRBJ2-2
V gene: TRBV10-3
clone size: .
D gene: .

CDR3 protein: CASSSPARRAAGEQYF
CDR3 DNA: TGTGCCAGCAGCTCTCCCGCGCGGAGGGCTGCTGGGGAGCAGTACTTC
J gene: TRBJ2-7
V gene: TRBV11-1
clone size: few
D gene: .

CDR3 protein: CATSRVGGDRNYGYTF
CDR3 DNA: TGTGCCACCAGCAGAGTGGGGGGGGACCGTAACTATGGCTACACCTTC
J gene: TRBJ1-2
V gene: TRBV15
clone size: .
D gene: .

CDR3 protein: CASSQLGGSFSYEQYF
CDR3 DNA: TGTGCCAGCAGCCAACTCGGCGGGAGTTTCTCCTACGAGCAGTACTTC
J gene: TRBJ2-7
V gene: TRBV3-1
clone size: many
D gene: TRBD2

CDR3 protein: CASSQMNTEAFF
CDR3 DNA: TGTGCCAGCAGCCAAATGAACACTGAAGCTTTCTTT
J gene: TRBJ1-1
V gene: TRBV3-1
clone size: many
D gene: .

CDR3 protein: CASSFVSRFNEQFF
CDR3 DNA: TGTGCCAGCAGCTTCGTTTCCAGGTTCAATGAGCAGTTCTTC
J gene: TRBJ2-1
V gene: TRBV5-6
clone size: .
D gene: .

CDR3 protein: CASTSTGRLTIYGYTF
CDR3 DNA: TGTGCCAGTACCTCCACGGGCAGACTGACAATCTATGGCTACACCTTC
J gene: TRBJ1-2
V gene: TRBV19
clone size: .
D gene: .

CDR3 protein: CASRRQGSSYEQYF
CDR3 DNA: TGTGCCAGTAGGAGGCAGGGTAGCTCCTACGAGCAGTACTTC
J gene: TRBJ2-7
V gene: TRBV19
clone size: .
D gene: .

CDR3 protein: CASSFRGRQETQYF
CDR3 DNA: TGTGCCAGCAGTTTCAGGGGGAGACAAGAGACCCAGTACTTC
J gene: TRBJ2-5
V gene: TRBV28
clone size: .
D gene: TRBD1

CDR3 protein: CASSPLDRSYEQYF
CDR3 DNA: TGTGCCAGCAGCCCTCTGGACCGATCCTACGAGCAGTACTTC
J gene: TRBJ2-7
V gene: TRBV14
clone size: few
D gene: .

CDR3 protein: CASSSLRNTGELFF
CDR3 DNA: TGTGCCAGCAGTTCGTTGCGGAACACCGGGGAGCTGTTTTTT
J gene: TRBJ2-2
V gene: TRBV6-1
clone size: many
D gene: .

CDR3 protein: CASSRAGGGTDTQYF
CDR3 DNA: TGTGCCAGCAGCCGAGCTGGAGGGGGCACAGATACGCAGTATTTT
J gene: TRBJ2-3
V gene: TRBV3-1
clone size: many
D gene: .

CDR3 protein: CSARDSADPGETQYF
CDR3 DNA: TGCAGTGCTAGAGATTCGGCTGACCCGGGAGAGACCCAGTACTTC
J gene: TRBJ2-5
V gene: TRBV20-1
clone size: .
D gene: .

CDR3 protein: CASSDRAEIMNTEAFF
CDR3 DNA: TGTGCCAGCAGTGATCGGGCGGAGATAATGAACACTGAAGCTTTCTTT
J gene: TRBJ1-1
V gene: TRBV6-1
clone size: many
D gene: .

CDR3 protein: CAISPTDYPTQYF
CDR3 DNA: TGTGCCATCAGTCCGACCGACTACCCAACGCAGTATTTT
J gene: TRBJ2-3
V gene: TRBV10-3
clone size: few
D gene: .

CDR3 protein: CASSTGQARYGYTF
CDR3 DNA: TGTGCCAGCAGTACCGGACAGGCCAGATATGGCTACACCTTC
J gene: TRBJ1-2
V gene: TRBV6-1
clone size: .
D gene: TRBD1

CDR3 protein: CSARGSGGTDTQYF
CDR3 DNA: TGCAGTGCTAGAGGTAGCGGGGGAACAGATACGCAGTATTTT
J gene: TRBJ2-3
V gene: TRBV20-1
clone size: .
D gene: TRBD2

CDR3 protein: CASSERPGNQPQHF
CDR3 DNA: TGTGCCAGCAGTGAAAGGCCCGGCAATCAGCCCCAGCATTTT
J gene: TRBJ1-5
V gene: TRBV2
clone size: many
D gene: .

CDR3 protein: CASSPRTATEEQYF
CDR3 DNA: TGTGCCAGCAGCCCCCGGACTGCTACCGAGGAGCAGTACTTC
J gene: TRBJ2-7
V gene: TRBV7-9
clone size: many
D gene: .

CDR3 protein: CASSLQWLDFNSNQPQHF
CDR3 DNA: TGTGCCAGCAGTTTACAGTGGTTAGACTTTAATAGCAATCAGCCCCAGCATTTT
J gene: TRBJ1-5
V gene: TRBV28
clone size: .
D gene: .

CDR3 protein: CASSKGDRGPLSYEQYF
CDR3 DNA: TGCGCCAGCAGCAAGGGGGACCGAGGGCCGCTTTCCTACGAGCAGTACTTC
J gene: TRBJ2-7
V gene: TRBV5-1
clone size: many
D gene: .

CDR3 protein: CASSFVAGSYNEQFF
CDR3 DNA: TGTGCCAGCAGCTTCGTGGCCGGCTCCTACAATGAGCAGTTCTTC
J gene: TRBJ2-1
V gene: TRBV5-6
clone size: many
D gene: .

CDR3 protein: CASTMRITRGVENIQYF
CDR3 DNA: TGTGCCAGCACAATGCGAATAACTAGAGGGGTGGAAAACATTCAGTACTTC
J gene: TRBJ2-4
V gene: TRBV6-1
clone size: few
D gene: .

CDR3 protein: CASGGAGREKLFF
CDR3 DNA: TGTGCATCTGGGGGAGCAGGGCGTGAAAAACTGTTTTTT
J gene: TRBJ1-4
V gene: TRBV28
clone size: many
D gene: .

CDR3 protein: CASLENQPQHF
CDR3 DNA: TGTGCCAGTCTGGAGAATCAGCCCCAGCATTTT
J gene: TRBJ1-5
V gene: TRBV19
clone size: .
D gene: .